The entry below gives a single T cell receptor beta chain sequence along with its context. Germline V CDR1 and CDR2: SGHRS, YFSETQ. The CDR3 totals 15 residues. V shed 1 base, J shed 8 bases, and the junction held 6 bases outside the gene matches. The entry originates in a study of blood T cell repertoires in COVID-19. Authors' data handling: Researchers report that nucleated cell counts were estimated from reference gene primer amplification. The assay was immunoSEQ multiplex PCR, and TCRdb's table has in-frame clones only and misses some. V, J and clone size were drawn from that table, and D and trimming were deduced from the DNA. The sample lists approximately 240,000 clones, approximately 87% occurring once.

The sequence was obtained from a woman aged 50 to 60 in a cohort exposed to, infected with or recovered from COVID-19 (not recorded which). The rearrangement links TRBV5-1 to TRBJ1-3, with 10 bases identical to TRBD1. Input material: PBMCs or T cells enriched from blood (not recorded which). In DNA, the CDR3 is TGCGCCAGCAGCTTGACCGGACAGGGGGTAGACACCATATATTTT. Protein product: CASSLTGQGVDTIYF.